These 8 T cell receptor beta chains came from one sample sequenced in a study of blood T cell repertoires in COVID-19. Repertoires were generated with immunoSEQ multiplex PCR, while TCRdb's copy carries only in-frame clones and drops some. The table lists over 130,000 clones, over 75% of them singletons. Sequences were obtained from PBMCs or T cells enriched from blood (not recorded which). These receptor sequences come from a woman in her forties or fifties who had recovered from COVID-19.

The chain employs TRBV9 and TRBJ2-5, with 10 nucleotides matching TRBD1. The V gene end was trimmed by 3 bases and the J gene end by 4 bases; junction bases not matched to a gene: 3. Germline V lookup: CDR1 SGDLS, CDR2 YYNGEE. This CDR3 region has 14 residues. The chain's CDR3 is CASSATGGIETQYF. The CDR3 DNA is TGTGCCAGCAGCGCGACAGGGGGCATAGAGACCCAGTACTTC.

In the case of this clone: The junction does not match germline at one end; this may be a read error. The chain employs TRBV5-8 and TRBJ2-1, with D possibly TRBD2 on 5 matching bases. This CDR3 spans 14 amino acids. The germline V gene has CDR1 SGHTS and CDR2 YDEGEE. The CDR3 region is CASSFPVRASPWIF. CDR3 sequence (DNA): TGTGCCAGCAGCTTCCCGGTGAGGGCCTCCCCGTGGATCTTC.

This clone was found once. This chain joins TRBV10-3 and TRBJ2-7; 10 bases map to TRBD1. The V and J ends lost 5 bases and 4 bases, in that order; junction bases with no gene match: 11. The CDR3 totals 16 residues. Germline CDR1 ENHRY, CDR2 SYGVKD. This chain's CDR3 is CAISKAGTGEFYEQYF. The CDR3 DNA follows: TGTGCCATCAGTAAGGCCGGGACAGGGGAATTTTACGAGCAGTACTTC.

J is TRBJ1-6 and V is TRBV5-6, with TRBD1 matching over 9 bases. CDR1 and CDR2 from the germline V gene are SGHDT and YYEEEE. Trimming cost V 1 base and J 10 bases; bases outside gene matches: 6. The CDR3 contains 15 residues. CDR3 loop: CASSLRDRESSPLHF. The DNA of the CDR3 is TGTGCCAGCAGCTTGAGGGACAGGGAAAGCTCACCCCTCCACTTT.

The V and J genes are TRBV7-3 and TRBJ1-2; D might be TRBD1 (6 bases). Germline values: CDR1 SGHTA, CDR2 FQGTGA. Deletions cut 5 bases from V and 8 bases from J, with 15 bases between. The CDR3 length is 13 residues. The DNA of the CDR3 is TGTGCCAGCAGCCGGCGCACAGGGTTAGGCTACACCTTC. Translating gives CASSRRTGLGYTF.

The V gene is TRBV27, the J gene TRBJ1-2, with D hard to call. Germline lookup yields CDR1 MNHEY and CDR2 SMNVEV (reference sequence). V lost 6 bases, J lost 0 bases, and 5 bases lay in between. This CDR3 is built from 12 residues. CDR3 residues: CASRSTNYGYTF. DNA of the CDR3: TGTGCCAGCAGGTCTACTAACTATGGCTACACCTTC.

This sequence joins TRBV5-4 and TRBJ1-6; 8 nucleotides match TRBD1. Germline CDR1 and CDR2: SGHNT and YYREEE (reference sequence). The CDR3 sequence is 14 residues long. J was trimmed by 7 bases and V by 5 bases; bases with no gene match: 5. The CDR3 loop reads CASRRQGKNSPLHF. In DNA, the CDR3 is TGTGCCAGCAGGCGACAGGGGAAGAATTCACCCCTCCACTTT.

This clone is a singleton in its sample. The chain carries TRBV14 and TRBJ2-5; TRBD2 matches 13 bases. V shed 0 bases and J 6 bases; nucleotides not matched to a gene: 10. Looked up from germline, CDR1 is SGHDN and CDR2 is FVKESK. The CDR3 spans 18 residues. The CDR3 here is CASSQENHRLAGGKTQYF. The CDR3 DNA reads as TGTGCCAGCAGCCAAGAGAACCATAGACTAGCGGGGGGAAAGACCCAGTACTTC.